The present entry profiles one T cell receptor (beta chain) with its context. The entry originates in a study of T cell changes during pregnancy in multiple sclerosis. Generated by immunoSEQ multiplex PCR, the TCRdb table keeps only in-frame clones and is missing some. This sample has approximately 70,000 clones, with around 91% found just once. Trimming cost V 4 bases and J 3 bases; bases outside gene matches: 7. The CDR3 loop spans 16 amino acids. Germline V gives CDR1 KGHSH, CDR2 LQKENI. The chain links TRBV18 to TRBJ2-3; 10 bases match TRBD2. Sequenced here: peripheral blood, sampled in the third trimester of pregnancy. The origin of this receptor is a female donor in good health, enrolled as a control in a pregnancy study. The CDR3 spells CASSLVSGGATDTQYF. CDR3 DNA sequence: TGTGCCAGCTCACTCGTGAGCGGGGGGGCAACAGATACGCAGTATTTT.